The 28 T cell receptor beta chains listed next were all sequenced from one sample in a study of blood T cell repertoires in COVID-19 (dated by TCRdb to 2020 to 2021). Libraries were made using the immunoSEQ multiplex PCR assay. TCRdb holds this immuneACCESS table with in-frame rearrangements only. Some clones are missing; in checked studies, unresolved V genes explain under half, and the rest has no known cause. This sample lists fewer than 350,000 clones; 90% were detected once. 1.7% of the sample comes from the top ten. Sequenced: PBMCs or T cells enriched from blood (not recorded which). All receptors derive from a woman younger than 30 with acute COVID-19.

The chain employs TRBV6-5 and TRBJ1-4; 8 bases match TRBD1. The CDR3 is 15 residues long. V lost 0 bases and J lost 5; bases outside the gene matches: 2. CDR1 and CDR2 from the germline V gene are MNHEY and SVGAGI. Written as DNA, the CDR3 is TGTGCCAGCAGTTACTCGGGACAGGAGAATGAAAAACTGTTTTTT. Translated: CASSYSGQENEKLFF.

CDR3 region: CASSIARLAGGPSDSGANVLTF. The CDR3 DNA reads as TGTGCCAGTAGTATAGCCCGACTAGCGGGAGGGCCCTCTGACTCTGGGGCCAACGTCCTGACTTTC. The V and J genes are TRBV19 and TRBJ2-6; 14 bases fit TRBD2. Per germline, CDR1 LNHDA and CDR2 SQIVND (reference sequence). The CDR3 is made up of 22 amino acids. V lost 1 base and J lost 0; bases outside the gene matches: 11.

V gene TRBV19 combines with J gene TRBJ2-7; D is possibly TRBD2 (6 bases). Trimming left V 3 bases short and J 1 base short, with 10 bases between. Germline V gene lookup returns CDR1 LNHDA and CDR2 SQIVND (reference sequence). The CDR3 consists of 14 residues. CDR3 region: CASSIISGSYEQYF. The CDR3 coding sequence is TGTGCCAGTAGTATCATTAGCGGATCCTACGAGCAGTACTTC. Full variable domain (missing parts from reference TRBV19 and TRBJ2-7): DGGITQSPKYLFRKEGQNVTLSCEQNLNHDAMYWYRQDPGQGLRLIYYSQIVNDFQKGDIAEGYSVSREKKESFPLTVTSAQKNPTAFYLCASSIISGSYEQYFGPGTRLTVT.

The gene calls are TRBV6-2 or TRBV6-3 and TRBJ2-1; tentatively, D is TRBD1 (6 bases). Germline V CDR1 and CDR2: MNHEY, SVGEGT. This CDR3 is built from 16 residues. V was shortened by 6 bases and J by 1 base, with 16 bases between the two germline ends. CDR3 sequence reads: CASSTGTKGSYNEQFF. The CDR3 DNA follows: TGTGCCAGCAGCACCGGGACAAAGGGATCCTACAATGAGCAGTTCTTC.

This chain connects TRBV7-9 to TRBJ2-7, with 7 positions matching TRBD2. V was clipped by 3 bases and J by 6 bases; unmatched bases: 14. The germline V gene has CDR1 SEHNR and CDR2 FQNEAQ (reference sequence). CDR3 length: 16 amino acids. CDR3 in amino acids: CASSFHPWEGLGEQYF. In nucleotides, the CDR3 is TGTGCCAGCAGCTTCCACCCGTGGGAGGGCCTCGGCGAGCAGTACTTC. Full variable domain (outside the CDR3, taken from reference TRBV7-9 and TRBJ2-7): DTGVSQNPRHKITKRGQNVTFRCDPISEHNRLYWYRQTLGQGPEFLTYFQNEAQLEKSRLLSDRFSAERPKGSFSTLEIQRTEQGDSAMYLCASSFHPWEGLGEQYFGPGTRLTVT.

The chain uses TRBV29-1 and TRBJ2-3; D is possibly TRBD2 (5 bases). The V end lost 5 bases, the J end lost 2 bases, and 11 bases lay between the germline ends. The CDR3 runs to 13 residues. In germline, CDR1 is SQVTM, CDR2 ANQGSEA. The CDR3 loop is CSVLQRFTDTQYF. Written as DNA, the CDR3 is TGCAGCGTTCTCCAGCGGTTCACAGATACGCAGTATTTT.

The chain joins TRBV30 to TRBJ2-3; 7 bases line up with TRBD1. V shed 1 base and J 5 bases; nucleotides not matched to a gene: 18. Germline-derived CDR1 and CDR2 are GTSNPN and SVGIG (reference sequence). The CDR3 has 18 amino acids. The CDR3 nucleotides read TGTGCCTGGAGTGCGCGGTTGAATCAGGGGGTCCGGGTAGATACGCAGTATTTT. It yields the protein CAWSARLNQGVRVDTQYF. Supplemented by reference TRBV30 and TRBJ2-3, the full variable domain reads SQTIHQWPATLVQPVGSPLSLECTVEGTSNPNLYWYRQAAGRGLQLLFYSVGIGQISSEVPQNLSASRPQDRQFILSSKKLLLSDSGFYLCAWSARLNQGVRVDTQYFGPGTRLTVL.

The CDR3 region has the DNA TGTGCCAGCAGCCAAGACCCCGGGACAGGGTGCGGGGGCAATCAGCCCCAGCATTTT. Translating it yields CASSQDPGTGCGGNQPQHF. The rearrangement uses TRBV14 and TRBJ1-5; TRBD1 agrees at 9 bases. The CDR3 sequence is 19 residues long. Trimming removed 0 bases from V and 2 bases from J; junction bases left unmatched: 11. CDR1 is SGHDN, CDR2 FVKESK, per germline.

The chain uses TRBV7-9 and TRBJ2-7; 8 bases match TRBD1. Germline V gene sequence: CDR1 SEHNR, CDR2 FQNEAQ (reference sequence). CDR3 length: 16 amino acids. The V segment lost 1 base and the J segment 3 bases; nucleotides outside the gene matches: 8. The CDR3 DNA is TGTGCCAGCAGCTTAGGTATTGGCGGACAGGGCTACGAGCAGTACTTC. Translating it yields CASSLGIGGQGYEQYF.

The rearrangement links TRBV2 to TRBJ1-2; no clear D gene. The CDR3 length is 14 residues. Germline lookup yields CDR1 SNHLY and CDR2 FYNNEI. V was trimmed by 6 bases and J by 2 bases, leaving 13 bases between them. The CDR3 protein is CASSYGSLNYGYTF. The CDR3 DNA reads TGTGCCAGCAGCTACGGTTCACTGAACTATGGCTACACCTTC.

The chain recombines TRBV4-1 with TRBJ2-3; TRBD2 matches at 13 bases. CDR3 length: 17 residues. Germline values: CDR1 MGHRA, CDR2 YSYEKL. V lost 4 bases to trimming and J lost 5 bases; unmatched junction nucleotides: 9. The CDR3 sequence: CASSRGLAGVVKDTQYF. The CDR3 nucleotides read TGCGCCAGCAGCCGAGGACTAGCGGGAGTTGTTAAAGATACGCAGTATTTT.

This rearrangement joins TRBV7-9 to TRBJ2-3, with 7 bases matching TRBD2. Trimming cost V 8 bases and J 2 bases; bases outside gene matches: 10. This CDR3 is built from 15 residues. Germline V gene sequence: CDR1 SEHNR, CDR2 FQNEAQ (reference sequence). CDR3: CASSPTSSYTDTQYF. The CDR3 DNA reads as TGTGCCAGCTCGCCGACTAGCAGTTACACAGATACGCAGTATTTT. Full variable domain (missing parts from reference TRBV7-9 and TRBJ2-3): DTGVSQNPRHKITKRGQNVTFRCDPISEHNRLYWYRQTLGQGPEFLTYFQNEAQLEKSRLLSDRFSAERPKGSFSTLEIQRTEQGDSAMYLCASSPTSSYTDTQYFGPGTRLTVL.

This clone was recorded only once. The rearrangement joins TRBV11-3 to TRBJ2-7, with TRBD2 as a possible D gene (5 bases). V was clipped by 5 bases and J by 2 bases, with 13 bases between them. CDR3 length: 14 residues. CDR1 is SGHNT and CDR2 is YENEEA in the germline V gene. In DNA, the CDR3 is TGTGCCAGCAGCCCCTTCGAGCGGCCCTACGAGCAGTACTTC. Its protein product is CASSPFERPYEQYF.

CDR3 protein: CATRTGAEETQYF. Written as DNA, the CDR3 is TGTGCCACCAGAACAGGGGCAGAAGAGACCCAGTACTTC. V is TRBV6-5 and J is TRBJ2-5, with 7 bases fitting TRBD1. Germline CDR1 and CDR2: MNHEY and SVGAGI. This CDR3 is 13 amino acids long. V lost 10 bases, J lost 3 bases, and 8 bases stayed unmatched.

This sequence joins TRBV2 and TRBJ2-2; perhaps TRBD2 as D (6 bases). This CDR3 comprises 13 residues. Germline V gene sequence: CDR1 SNHLY, CDR2 FYNNEI. V was trimmed by 6 bases and J by 6 bases, leaving 11 bases between them. CDR3 coding DNA: TGTGCCAGCAGAAGGAGGGAGCCCGGGGAGCTGTTTTTT. Translating gives CASRRREPGELFF. Full variable domain (rest looked up from reference TRBV2 and TRBJ2-2): EPEVTQTPSHQVTQMGQEVILRCVPISNHLYFYWYRQILGQKVEFLVSFYNNEISEKSEIFDDQFSVERPDGSNFTLKIRSTKLEDSAMYFCASRRREPGELFFGEGSRLTVL.

This chain uses TRBV4-1 with TRBJ1-2; 8 nucleotides align to TRBD1. Trimming cost V 0 bases and J 4 bases; bases outside gene matches: 7. The CDR3 extends over 16 amino acids. From germline, CDR1 is MGHRA and CDR2 YSYEKL. The DNA of the CDR3 is TGCGCCAGCAGCCAAGATCCGCAGGGGGCAATCTATGGCTACACCTTC. Translated: CASSQDPQGAIYGYTF.

The J gene is TRBJ2-3, the V gene TRBV19; TRBD2 matches 8 bases. The CDR3 sequence is 18 residues long. Germline CDR1 and CDR2: LNHDA and SQIVND (reference sequence). V was pared by 6 bases and J by 1 base, with 15 bases of the junction left unmatched. CDR3 sequence (DNA): TGTGCCAGTAGCCTGCCGGCGGGAGGTAAGTGGGGCACAGATACGCAGTATTTT. Translated: CASSLPAGGKWGTDTQYF.

The chain has TRBV10-2 and TRBJ2-1; D ambiguous. Trimming removed 2 bases at V and 2 bases at J, with 10 bases between. This CDR3 has 15 residues. Germline V CDR1 and CDR2: WSHSY, SAAADI. Written as DNA, the CDR3 is TGCGCCAGCAGTGAGGATGGAGAACCCTACAATGAGCAGTTCTTC. It translates to CASSEDGEPYNEQFF.

Worth noting for this clone: Other DNA sequences in this sample translate to the same CDR3. The rearrangement links TRBV29-1 to TRBJ1-1; 7 nucleotides agree with TRBD1. V lost 4 bases, J lost 0 bases, and 2 bases stayed unmatched. CDR1 and CDR2 (germline): SQVTM, ANQGSEA. CDR3 length: 13 residues. The CDR3 is CSVATGLNTEAFF. The CDR3 nucleotides are TGCAGCGTTGCGACAGGGCTGAACACTGAAGCTTTCTTT.

This chain uses TRBV25-1 with TRBJ2-1; weak D call: TRBD2 (5 bases). Germline V lookup: CDR1 MGHDK, CDR2 SYGVNS. CDR3 length equals 17 residues. Deletions cut 1 base from V and 7 bases from J, with 20 bases between. The CDR3 DNA follows: TGTGCCAGCAGTGAATGGGGTGTAACGGGGAGAACTAATGAGCAGTTCTTC. It codes for CASSEWGVTGRTNEQFF.

The chain carries TRBV30 and TRBJ2-7, with D unclear. Trimming removed 2 bases from V and 1 base from J, with 6 bases in between. The CDR3 sequence is 12 residues long. Germline CDR1 reads GTSNPN; CDR2 reads SVGIG (reference sequence). CDR3 in amino acids: CAWSSVSYEQYF. CDR3 coding DNA: TGTGCCTGGAGTTCCGTTTCCTACGAGCAGTACTTC.

The rearrangement uses TRBV11-2 and TRBJ1-1, with TRBD1 identical over 7 bases. The V and J ends lost 5 bases and 4 bases, in that order; junction bases with no gene match: 10. Germline loops: CDR1 SGHAT, CDR2 FQNNGV. CDR3 length equals 15 residues. CDR3 sequence reads: CASSPRQGVSTEAFF. The CDR3 DNA follows: TGTGCCAGCAGCCCAAGACAGGGTGTTAGCACTGAAGCTTTCTTT.

The J gene is TRBJ2-7, the V gene TRBV6-5; 11 nucleotides line up with TRBD2. The germline CDR1 and CDR2 sequences are MNHEY and SVGAGI. CDR3 length: 15 amino acids. The junction had 8 bases not matched to a gene; V was cut back by 3 bases and J by 7 bases. The CDR3 here is CASSYGTSGRGEQYF. The CDR3 region has the DNA TGTGCCAGCAGTTATGGGACTAGCGGTCGGGGGGAGCAGTACTTC.

The chain is built from TRBV19 and TRBJ1-4; D gene unclear. Germline V gives CDR1 LNHDA, CDR2 SQIVND (reference sequence). The CDR3 has 16 amino acids. The V end was cut by 3 bases, the J end by 5 bases, with 16 bases between. The CDR3 nucleotides read TGTGCCAGTAGTATCACCCGGGGAGCCGGCAATGAAAAACTGTTTTTT. This sequence encodes CASSITRGAGNEKLFF.

The J gene is TRBJ2-7, the V gene TRBV29-1, with D maybe TRBD1 (5 bases). Germline CDR1 reads SQVTM; CDR2 reads ANQGSEA. This CDR3 is built from 14 residues. Trimming shortened V by 1 base and J by 2 bases, and 12 bases separated the two germline ends. As DNA, the CDR3 is TGCAGCGTTGAAGGACAGTCAACCGCCTACGAGCAGTACTTC. Protein sequence: CSVEGQSTAYEQYF.

The chain couples TRBV7-2 to TRBJ2-3; possibly TRBD2 for D (6 bases). Trimming pared 2 bases from V and 7 bases from J, leaving 19 bases between. The germline CDR1 and CDR2 sequences are SGHTA and FQGNSA. The CDR3 has 16 amino acids. CDR3 in amino acids: CASSLNVLAAVNTQYF. CDR3 nucleotides: TGTGCCAGCAGCTTAAACGTTTTAGCGGCCGTTAATACGCAGTATTTT.

The genes are TRBV3-1 (or the pseudogene TRBV3-2) and TRBJ2-7; a weak D match, TRBD1 (5 bases). CDR1 LGHDT and CDR2 YNNKEL come from the germline V gene (reference sequence). The CDR3 totals 13 residues. V lost 4 bases and J lost 3, with 10 bases in between. CDR3: CASSRDSYYEQYF. As DNA, the CDR3 is TGTGCCAGCAGCCGCGACAGTTACTACGAGCAGTACTTC.

The chain uses TRBV9 and TRBJ1-5, with D possibly being TRBD1 (6 bases). Trimming took off 4 bases at V and 5 bases at J, with 13 bases between the two ends. The CDR3 loop spans 14 amino acids. CDR1 and CDR2 from the germline V gene are SGDLS and YYNGEE. The CDR3 reads CASSPDGGHQPQHF. The CDR3 DNA reads TGTGCCAGCAGCCCAGACGGGGGGCATCAGCCCCAGCATTTT.